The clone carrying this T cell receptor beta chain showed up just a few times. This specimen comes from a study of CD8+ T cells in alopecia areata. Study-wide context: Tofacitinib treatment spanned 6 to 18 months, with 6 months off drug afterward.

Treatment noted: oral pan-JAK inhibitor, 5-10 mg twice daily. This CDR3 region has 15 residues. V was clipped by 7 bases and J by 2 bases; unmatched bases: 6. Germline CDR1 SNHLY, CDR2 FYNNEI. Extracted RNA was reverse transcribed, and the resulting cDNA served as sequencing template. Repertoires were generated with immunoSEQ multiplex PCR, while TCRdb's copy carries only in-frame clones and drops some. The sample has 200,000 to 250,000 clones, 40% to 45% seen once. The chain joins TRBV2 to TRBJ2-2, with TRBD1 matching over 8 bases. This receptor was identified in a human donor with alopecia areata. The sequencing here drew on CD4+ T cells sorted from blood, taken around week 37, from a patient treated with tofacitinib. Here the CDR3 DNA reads TGTGCCAGCAAGACAGACAGGGGCAACACCGGGGAGCTGTTTTTT. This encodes CASKTDRGNTGELFF.